The 7 T cell receptor beta chains reported below all come from one sample, sequenced in a study of siplizumab effects on memory and regulatory T cells. This table comes from immunoSEQ multiplex PCR, and its TCRdb copy is limited to in-frame clones, with some not included. The sample records approximately 100,000 clones, 91% being singletons. Sequencing was done on a sample of CD4+ T cells sorted from blood. The receptor source for this set is a human donor in good health. Some clones in this sample may be carry-over from other donors' samples.

In DNA form, the CDR3 reads TGCAGCGGCGGGCGGGAGGGATCCTACAATGAGCAGTTCTTC. The encoded protein is CSGGREGSYNEQFF. The genes are TRBV29-1 and TRBJ2-1; 9 bases are shared with TRBD2. After removal of 7 bases from V and 1 base from J, the junction contained 5 bases not matched to a gene. This CDR3 is built from 14 residues. Germline V gives CDR1 SQVTM, CDR2 ANQGSEA.

The chain recombines TRBV6-5 with TRBJ2-5; D not resolved. V was shortened by 6 bases and J by 5 bases, with 19 bases between the two germline ends. CDR3 length equals 15 residues. The germline gives CDR1 MNHEY, CDR2 SVGAGI. The CDR3 is CASRPRGAYPETQYF. The CDR3 nucleotides read TGTGCCAGCAGACCTCGAGGAGCCTATCCCGAGACCCAGTACTTC.

This rearrangement joins TRBV28 to TRBJ2-5, with 7 bases fitting TRBD2. With V trimmed by 6 bases and J by 7 bases, 11 bases remained unmatched. The germline V gene has CDR1 MDHEN and CDR2 SYDVKM. This CDR3 spans 14 amino acids. The CDR3 sequence: CASRLPGGGGTQYF. DNA for the CDR3: TGTGCCAGCAGGTTGCCGGGGGGAGGTGGGACCCAGTACTTC.

The chain has TRBV6-5 and TRBJ1-5, with 11 positions matching TRBD1. CDR3 size: 13 residues. The ends lost 11 bases at V and 4 bases at J; junction bases unmatched: 4. Germline-derived CDR1 and CDR2 are MNHEY and SVGAGI. The CDR3 loop is CASRDRGNQPQHF. The CDR3 DNA reads as TGTGCCTCCAGGGACAGGGGGAATCAGCCCCAGCATTTT.

This clone was observed once. V usage is TRBV4-1 and J usage is TRBJ1-1; D is possibly TRBD1 (5 bases). Germline CDR1 and CDR2: MGHRA and YSYEKL. The CDR3 covers 16 residues. V shed 1 base and J shed 1 base, with 13 bases lying between them. CDR3 DNA sequence: TGCGCCAGCAGCCAAGCGATGACAGTGAGGAACACTGAAGCTTTCTTT. Protein sequence: CASSQAMTVRNTEAFF.

The V gene is TRBV7-2, the J gene TRBJ2-1, with TRBD2 matching over 8 bases. This CDR3 has 15 amino acids. Germline V gives CDR1 SGHTA, CDR2 FQGNSA. The J segment lost 3 bases and the V segment lost 0 bases, leaving 1 base of the junction unmatched. The CDR3 region is CASSLASGIYNEQFF. The CDR3 bases are TGTGCCAGCAGCTTAGCTAGCGGGATCTACAATGAGCAGTTCTTC.

V and J are TRBV25-1 and TRBJ1-2, with 9 bases that match TRBD1. This CDR3 region has 15 residues. Germline CDR1 reads MGHDK; CDR2 reads SYGVNS. Trimming took 2 bases from V and 8 from J; bases not matched to a gene: 9. CDR3 nucleotide sequence: TGTGCCAGCAGTGAACCCGGACAGGGGATGAACGGCTACACCTTC. Translating gives CASSEPGQGMNGYTF.